One T cell receptor (beta chain) is described in this entry. Its antigen is unidentified. The sample is drawn from a study of T cells in Graves' hyperthyroidism and ophthalmopathy. General observations from the study: Among thyroid clonotypes expanded above 0.001, most also appeared in blood. Ophthalmopathy, which appeared later, was predicted by the model a median roughly 6.5 months before onset.

Researchers amplified the TCR beta CDR3 regions from RNA transcripts. HTBI primers were used for first-round RT-PCR of the TCR CDR3. TCRdb re-called the multiplex PCR reads with MiXCR, one entry per CDR3 protein. The sample holds almost 50,000 distinct CDR3 sequences, about 53% seen once. This CDR3 spans 14 amino acids. The V gene's germline CDR1 is SNHLY and CDR2 FYNNEI. V gave up 4 bases and J gave up 1 base, with 10 bases separating them. This clonotype originated in a man between 18 and 29 years old with Graves' hyperthyroidism. The chain is built from TRBV2 and TRBJ2-5; D is ambiguous. Sequenced: peripheral blood or thyroid tissue (not recorded which). The CDR3 DNA reads as TGTGCCAGCAGTGTGTCGGGTCTCCAAGAGACCCAGTACTTC. This sequence encodes CASSVSGLQETQYF.